The rows below give T cell receptor beta chains drawn from one sample of a study of blood T cell repertoires in COVID-19. Using immunoSEQ multiplex PCR, the repertoire was profiled, and TCRdb retains in-frame clones only, with some absent. Among about 55,000 clones listed, less than 90% were seen once. Sequencing input: peripheral blood. These receptors were collected from a woman aged 55-69 years with acute or convalescent COVID-19. Each CDR3 is given with its conserved first and last residue. D genes are given only for firm matches. Some rows have no size entry. The others give once, few or many, or a class for an expanded clone.

clone_size: .; v_call: TRBV28; d_call: .; j_call: TRBJ2-2; cdr3_nt: TGTGCCAGCAGTTTACAATGGACAGTCGGCACCGGGGAGCTGTTTTTT; cdr3_aa: CASSLQWTVGTGELFF
clone_size: .; v_call: TRBV3-1/TRBV3-2; d_call: TRBD2; j_call: TRBJ2-1; cdr3_nt: TGTGCCAGCAGCCAAGGTTTAGCGGGGGCATACAATGAGCAGTTCTTC; cdr3_aa: CASSQGLAGAYNEQFF
clone_size: .; v_call: TRBV7-9; d_call: .; j_call: TRBJ1-1; cdr3_nt: TGTGCCAGCAGCCTGTCCTCCACGGGGACTGAAGCTTTCTTT; cdr3_aa: CASSLSSTGTEAFF
clone_size: .; v_call: TRBV7-9; d_call: TRBD1; j_call: TRBJ1-2; cdr3_nt: TGTGCCAGCAGCATAGAACCGACAGGGGCCAACTATGGCTACACCTTC; cdr3_aa: CASSIEPTGANYGYTF
clone_size: .; v_call: TRBV6-1; d_call: .; j_call: TRBJ2-7; cdr3_nt: TGTGCCAGCAGTGAAGACCCCGGGGTCCGCGAGCAGTACTTC; cdr3_aa: CASSEDPGVREQYF
clone_size: once; v_call: TRBV18; d_call: .; j_call: TRBJ1-1; cdr3_nt: TGTGCCAGCTCACGAGCCTTACAGGGAGGGAGCACTGAAGCTTTCTTT; cdr3_aa: CASSRALQGGSTEAFF
clone_size: .; v_call: TRBV5-6; d_call: TRBD1; j_call: TRBJ1-5; cdr3_nt: TGTGCCAGCAGCTTAGGGCAGGGGGCTATGCGCAATCAGCCCCAGCATTTT; cdr3_aa: CASSLGQGAMRNQPQHF
clone_size: .; v_call: TRBV29-1; d_call: .; j_call: TRBJ2-3; cdr3_nt: TGCAGCGTTGATTCCCCACAGGGCACAGATACGCAGTATTTT; cdr3_aa: CSVDSPQGTDTQYF
clone_size: .; v_call: TRBV15; d_call: TRBD1; j_call: TRBJ2-2; cdr3_nt: TGTGCCACCAGCATGGACAGGGTGAACACCGGGGAGCTGTTTTTT; cdr3_aa: CATSMDRVNTGELFF
clone_size: once; v_call: TRBV13; d_call: .; j_call: TRBJ2-3; cdr3_nt: TGTGCCAGCAGCTTAGGGGGGTCAGGGGCAGATACGCAGTATTTT; cdr3_aa: CASSLGGSGADTQYF
clone_size: .; v_call: TRBV5-1; d_call: TRBD1; j_call: TRBJ1-4; cdr3_nt: TGCGCCAGCAGGTCGGGACAGCCAAATGAAAAACTGTTTTTT; cdr3_aa: CASRSGQPNEKLFF
clone_size: .; v_call: TRBV5-1; d_call: .; j_call: TRBJ1-1; cdr3_nt: TGCGCCAGCAGCTTGTTCGCTATGAACACTGAAGCTTTCTTT; cdr3_aa: CASSLFAMNTEAFF
clone_size: .; v_call: TRBV3-1/TRBV3-2; d_call: .; j_call: TRBJ1-1; cdr3_nt: TGTGCCAGCAGCCGACCCAGGGGTGAAGCTTTCTTT; cdr3_aa: CASSRPRGEAFF
clone_size: .; v_call: TRBV18; d_call: .; j_call: TRBJ2-5; cdr3_nt: TGTGCCAGCTCACCACCAGCTAGATCGGGAGAGACCCAGTACTTC; cdr3_aa: CASSPPARSGETQYF
clone_size: .; v_call: TRBV6-5; d_call: .; j_call: TRBJ1-2; cdr3_nt: TGTGCCAGCAGTTACTCGTTGGGCAGGGATGGCTACACCTTC; cdr3_aa: CASSYSLGRDGYTF
clone_size: .; v_call: TRBV6-5; d_call: TRBD1; j_call: TRBJ1-6; cdr3_nt: TGTGCCGGAGGACAGGAATGGTATTATAATTCACCCCTCCACTTT; cdr3_aa: CAGGQEWYYNSPLHF
clone_size: .; v_call: TRBV7-6; d_call: TRBD1; j_call: TRBJ1-4; cdr3_nt: TGTGCCAGCAGCTTAGACCGATCGGGACAGGGATATGAAAAACTGTTTTTT; cdr3_aa: CASSLDRSGQGYEKLFF
clone_size: .; v_call: TRBV27; d_call: TRBD2; j_call: TRBJ2-4; cdr3_nt: TGTGCCAGCAGTTCTTGGGGACTAGCGGGAGGGAAGGCCGGGGACATTCAGTACTTC; cdr3_aa: CASSSWGLAGGKAGDIQYF
clone_size: .; v_call: TRBV30; d_call: .; j_call: TRBJ1-1; cdr3_nt: TGTGCCTGGAACGGTGGCAGGGATATGAACACTGAAGCTTTCTTT; cdr3_aa: CAWNGGRDMNTEAFF
clone_size: .; v_call: TRBV19; d_call: .; j_call: TRBJ1-1; cdr3_nt: TGTGCCAGTAGGGACAACAGGGCTTTCGCTGAAGCTTTCTTT; cdr3_aa: CASRDNRAFAEAFF
clone_size: .; v_call: TRBV19; d_call: .; j_call: TRBJ1-5; cdr3_nt: TGTGCCAGTAGTATAGGTAGGGGAAATCAGCCCCAGCATTTT; cdr3_aa: CASSIGRGNQPQHF
clone_size: .; v_call: TRBV2; d_call: TRBD2; j_call: TRBJ2-1; cdr3_nt: TGTGCCAGCAGTGCGGGGTCAGCGGGAGTCTACGATGAGCAGTTCTTC; cdr3_aa: CASSAGSAGVYDEQFF
clone_size: .; v_call: TRBV24-1; d_call: TRBD1; j_call: TRBJ2-3; cdr3_nt: TGTGCCGCGGGACAGGGTCCAGATACGCAGTATTTT; cdr3_aa: CAAGQGPDTQYF
clone_size: .; v_call: TRBV2; d_call: .; j_call: TRBJ2-4; cdr3_nt: TGTGCCAGCACGCTCCTAGTAACCAAAAACATTCAGTACTTC; cdr3_aa: CASTLLVTKNIQYF
clone_size: .; v_call: TRBV5-1; d_call: TRBD1; j_call: TRBJ2-3; cdr3_nt: TGCGCCAGCAGCTTAACAGGGGGCTTAACAGATACGCAGTATTTT; cdr3_aa: CASSLTGGLTDTQYF
clone_size: .; v_call: TRBV6-1; d_call: .; j_call: TRBJ1-5; cdr3_nt: TGTGCCAGCAGTGGCAGGGTGGCGAGCTATAGCAATCAGCCCCAGCATTTT; cdr3_aa: CASSGRVASYSNQPQHF
clone_size: .; v_call: TRBV7-2; d_call: .; j_call: TRBJ1-3; cdr3_nt: TGTGCCAGCAGCCCTGGCGGGGTGATATCTGGAAACACCATATATTTT; cdr3_aa: CASSPGGVISGNTIYF
clone_size: .; v_call: TRBV7-9; d_call: .; j_call: TRBJ1-5; cdr3_nt: TGTGCCAGCAGCTCCTCGACAGAGAGCAATCAGCCCCAGCATTTT; cdr3_aa: CASSSSTESNQPQHF
clone_size: .; v_call: TRBV2; d_call: TRBD1; j_call: TRBJ2-7; cdr3_nt: TGTGCCAGCAGTGAAGCGCGAACGATTACCGGGACAGGGAATCCCTACGAGCAGTACTTC; cdr3_aa: CASSEARTITGTGNPYEQYF
clone_size: .; v_call: TRBV24-1; d_call: TRBD1; j_call: TRBJ2-7; cdr3_nt: TGTGCCACCAGTGATTCGAGGACAGGACTTTACGAGCAGTACTTC; cdr3_aa: CATSDSRTGLYEQYF
clone_size: .; v_call: TRBV25-1; d_call: .; j_call: TRBJ1-2; cdr3_nt: TGTGCCAGCAGTGACGGGGGGGGCGCGTATGGCTACACCTTC; cdr3_aa: CASSDGGGAYGYTF
clone_size: .; v_call: TRBV2; d_call: .; j_call: TRBJ2-7; cdr3_nt: TGTGCCAGCACAAGACTCTCGGAGGAGCAGTACTTC; cdr3_aa: CASTRLSEEQYF
clone_size: once; v_call: TRBV6-1; d_call: .; j_call: TRBJ1-1; cdr3_nt: TGTGCCAGCAGTGACAGGGGTGACACTGAAGCTTTCTTT; cdr3_aa: CASSDRGDTEAFF
clone_size: .; v_call: TRBV5-6; d_call: .; j_call: TRBJ1-2; cdr3_nt: TGTGCCAGCAGCTTGGTGGTCGGGGTTGGTGGCTACACCTTC; cdr3_aa: CASSLVVGVGGYTF
clone_size: .; v_call: TRBV5-4; d_call: TRBD1; j_call: TRBJ2-6; cdr3_nt: TGTGCCAGCAGCCTTGTACAGGGGGCGTTGGGGGCCAACGTCCTGACTTTC; cdr3_aa: CASSLVQGALGANVLTF
clone_size: .; v_call: TRBV6-5; d_call: .; j_call: TRBJ1-2; cdr3_nt: TGTGCCAGCAGTTACTCGACAGGCGTCTATGGCTACACCTTC; cdr3_aa: CASSYSTGVYGYTF
clone_size: .; v_call: TRBV7-9; d_call: .; j_call: TRBJ1-5; cdr3_nt: TGTGCCAGCAGCAGGACAGAAAACAATCAGCCCCAGCATTTT; cdr3_aa: CASSRTENNQPQHF
clone_size: .; v_call: TRBV19; d_call: TRBD1; j_call: TRBJ1-5; cdr3_nt: TGTGCCACACGATCCCAGGGGGCTATCAATCAGCCCCAGCATTTT; cdr3_aa: CATRSQGAINQPQHF
clone_size: .; v_call: TRBV6-5; d_call: .; j_call: TRBJ1-1; cdr3_nt: TGTGCCAGCAGAAGGGAGGGGAGCACTGAAGCTTTCTTT; cdr3_aa: CASRREGSTEAFF
clone_size: few; v_call: TRBV28; d_call: TRBD2; j_call: TRBJ2-7; cdr3_nt: TGTGCCAGCACCCCGGCGGCAGCGGGGTTGTTGCCGTACTTC; cdr3_aa: CASTPAAAGLLPYF
clone_size: .; v_call: TRBV18; d_call: .; j_call: TRBJ2-5; cdr3_nt: TGTGCCAGCTCACCACTGGGTCCGGGGTCGCGAGAGACCCAGTACTTC; cdr3_aa: CASSPLGPGSRETQYF
clone_size: few; v_call: TRBV28; d_call: TRBD1; j_call: TRBJ1-6; cdr3_nt: TGTGCCAGCAGTTTAGGGACAGAGGAAACCCTCCACTTT; cdr3_aa: CASSLGTEETLHF
clone_size: once; v_call: TRBV2; d_call: TRBD1; j_call: TRBJ2-7; cdr3_nt: TGTGCCAGCAGTGGGGACAGGAGCTCCTACGAGCAGTACTTC; cdr3_aa: CASSGDRSSYEQYF
clone_size: .; v_call: TRBV2; d_call: .; j_call: TRBJ1-5; cdr3_nt: TGTGCCAGCAGTGATATACGGGATCAGCCCCAGCATTTT; cdr3_aa: CASSDIRDQPQHF
clone_size: once; v_call: TRBV21-1; d_call: .; j_call: TRBJ1-5; cdr3_nt: TGTGCCAGCAGCAAAGTCATAAGCCGTATATATAGCAATCAGCCCCAGCATTTT; cdr3_aa: CASSKVISRIYSNQPQHF
clone_size: once; v_call: TRBV9; d_call: .; j_call: TRBJ1-6; cdr3_nt: TGTGCCAGCAGCCTACAGGGAAGCAATTCACCCCTCCACTTT; cdr3_aa: CASSLQGSNSPLHF
clone_size: .; v_call: TRBV7-9; d_call: TRBD2; j_call: TRBJ2-3; cdr3_nt: TGTGCCAGCAGCGCGAGCGGGAGGGGTGATACGCAGTATTTT; cdr3_aa: CASSASGRGDTQYF
clone_size: .; v_call: TRBV6-5; d_call: .; j_call: TRBJ2-3; cdr3_nt: TGTGCCAGCAGTCCCCGGACAGATACGCAGTATTTT; cdr3_aa: CASSPRTDTQYF